This passage covers 13 T cell receptor beta chains from one sample sequenced in a study of identical twins' blood T cells. A single record per CDR3 protein comes from TCRdb applying MiXCR to the 5' RACE reads. The table lists roughly 380,000 distinct CDR3 sequences, about 28% of them singletons, with more than 5.5% in the top ten. The sample taken for sequencing was PBMCs. These receptors all come from a woman between 18 and 49 years old in good health.

The chain joins TRBV29-1 to TRBJ1-1, with D possibly TRBD1 on 6 matching bases. V lost 2 bases to trimming and J lost 2 bases, with 15 bases between them. Germline lookup yields CDR1 SQVTM and CDR2 ANQGSEA. The CDR3 contains 15 residues. CDR3 in amino acids: CSVERWGRKNTEAFF. The CDR3, as DNA: TGCAGCGTTGAACGGTGGGGGCGGAAAAACACTGAAGCTTTCTTT.

The V and J genes are TRBV12-3 or TRBV12-4 and TRBJ1-5, with D unresolved. Trimming took 5 bases from V and 5 from J, leaving 10 bases between them. This CDR3 has 13 residues. CDR3: CASSNFGYQPQHF. Here the CDR3 DNA reads TGTGCCAGCAGTAACTTTGGTTATCAGCCCCAGCATTTT.

The chain carries TRBV29-1 and TRBJ1-1, with D possibly matching TRBD1 (6 bases). With 5 bases removed from V and 5 bases from J, the gap between germline ends came to 9 bases. Per germline, CDR1 SQVTM and CDR2 ANQGSEA. The CDR3 has 11 amino acids. This CDR3 is CSVSDRTEAFF. The CDR3 DNA sequence: TGCAGCGTTTCAGACAGGACTGAAGCTTTCTTT.

This clonotype was recorded a few times. The CDR3 region has the DNA TGTGCCAGCCAGGGATTAGGGAACACCATATATTTT. Translated: CASQGLGNTIYF. This chain uses TRBV9 with TRBJ1-3; D may be TRBD1 (5 bases). CDR1 is SGDLS, CDR2 YYNGEE, per germline. The V end was cut by 7 bases, the J end by 7 bases, with 12 bases between. CDR3 size: 12 residues.

Concerning this clonotype: This CDR3 is missing its conserved last phenylalanine or tryptophan, likely due to a read error. This rearrangement joins TRBV13 to TRBJ2-5; 7 nucleotides line up with TRBD1. The germline gives CDR1 PRHDT, CDR2 FYEKMQ (reference sequence). V shed 4 bases and J 5 bases; nucleotides not matched to a gene: 7. CDR3 size: 14 residues. CDR3 nucleotide sequence: TGTGCCAGCAGCTCACAGGGGAATGGGGAGACCCAGTACTCC. Its protein is CASSSQGNGETQYS.

In this sample, this clonotype turned up a few times. CDR3 DNA sequence: TGTGCCAGCAGCTCATGGGGGCAGGGGGACACTGAAGCTTTCTTT. Translation gives CASSSWGQGDTEAFF. The genes are TRBV13 and TRBJ1-1; 7 bases line up with TRBD1. Germline assignment: CDR1 PRHDT and CDR2 FYEKMQ (reference sequence). The CDR3 spans 15 residues. V trimming: 4 bases; J trimming: 3 bases; junction bases outside the gene matches: 8.

This rearrangement joins TRBV29-1 to TRBJ2-4; 11 positions match TRBD2. Trimming removed 1 base from V and 7 bases from J; junction bases left unmatched: 6. This CDR3 contains 15 residues. Germline CDR1 reads SQVTM; CDR2 reads ANQGSEA. The CDR3 DNA reads TGCAGCGTTGAAGTTACTAGCGGGGGCCGGAACATTCAGTACTTC. Its translation: CSVEVTSGGRNIQYF.

This clonotype has a count of ten or more. The V and J genes are TRBV11-1 and TRBJ1-1; maybe TRBD1 (5 bases). CDR3 length: 13 amino acids. V gave up 6 bases and J gave up 1 base, with 9 bases separating them. CDR1 is SGHAT, CDR2 FQDESV, per germline (reference sequence). CDR3 nucleotides: TGTGCCAGCAGATTTACAGGGAACACTGAAGCTTTCTTT. It encodes CASRFTGNTEAFF.

This clonotype was seen once. In DNA, the CDR3 is TGCAGTGCTAGAGTGGGGGGGAACAGGAAAACTAACTATGGCTACACCTTC. Protein product: CSARVGGNRKTNYGYTF. The gene calls are TRBV20-1 and TRBJ1-2, with D possibly being TRBD1 (5 bases). The CDR3 loop spans 17 amino acids. Germline loops: CDR1 DFQATT, CDR2 SNEGSKA (reference sequence). Trimming stripped 1 base from V and 0 bases from J, with 18 bases between.

This clonotype was detected only a few times. This chain links TRBV20-1 with TRBJ2-3; the match to TRBD2 covers 11 bases. V shed 6 bases and J 3 bases; nucleotides not matched to a gene: 8. Germline V gene sequence: CDR1 DFQATT, CDR2 SNEGSKA (reference sequence). This CDR3 comprises 15 residues. CDR3 residues: CSAQRLAGWTDTQYF. CDR3 bases: TGCAGTGCCCAACGACTAGCGGGGTGGACAGATACGCAGTATTTT.

V is TRBV20-1 and J is TRBJ1-5, with D hard to call. Germline CDR1 reads DFQATT; CDR2 reads SNEGSKA (reference sequence). The CDR3 is made up of 15 amino acids. Trimming removed 5 bases at V and 5 bases at J, with 19 bases between. The CDR3 region is CSAPHPPQVDQPQHF. CDR3 nucleotide sequence: TGCAGTGCTCCTCATCCTCCTCAGGTTGATCAGCCCCAGCATTTT.

In regard to this clonotype: One junction end does not reproduce the germline sequence, and a read error may be involved. The chain's CDR3 is CASSNYFRQNTEAVF. Here the CDR3 DNA reads TGTGCCAGCAGCAACTACTTTCGACAGAACACTGAAGCTGTCTTT. This rearrangement joins TRBV12-3 or TRBV12-4 to TRBJ1-1; TRBD1 is a possible D gene (5 bases). This CDR3 is 15 amino acids long.

In the case of this clonotype: A read error is likely, as this CDR3 ends without the conserved phenylalanine or tryptophan. J is TRBJ1-2 and V is TRBV20-1, with 7 nucleotides matching TRBD1. From germline, CDR1 is DFQATT and CDR2 SNEGSKA (reference sequence). V lost 3 bases and J lost 4; bases outside the gene matches: 5. There are 13 residues in the CDR3. In DNA form, the CDR3 reads TGCAGTGCTAGTGGAGGGACAGCCTATGGCTACACCCTC. Protein product: CSASGGTAYGYTL.